This TCR beta chain was recorded in a study of blood T cells in healthy people across ages. Study background: Capturing about one barcoded beta molecule per two T cells was achieved by template switching. Findings and limits, study-wide: Unknown CMV status may confound age-related changes in expanded clones.

Extraction of total RNA produced a minimum of 6 micrograms from each sample. With a J-beta primer mix and a sample-barcoded 5' primer, a second PCR ran roughly 6 to 11 cycles. Unique molecular identifiers of 12 random nucleotides labeled each cDNA. Each CDR3 protein is one row after TCRdb ran MiXCR on the 5' RACE reads. There are 800,000 to 950,000 distinct CDR3 sequences in the sample; 45% to 50% occur only once, and 13% lies in the top ten. As for this clonotype: Its cognate antigen is unknown.

Sequenced sample: blood. The sequence was collected from a man aged 25 to 40 in good health.

CDR3: CASRSGVEETQYF. CDR3 coding DNA: TGCGCCAGCAGAAGCGGGGTAGAAGAGACCCAGTACTTC. The chain links TRBV5-1 to TRBJ2-5, with TRBD2 matching 7 bases. Per the germline V gene, CDR1 is SGHRS and CDR2 is YFSETQ. The CDR3 extends over 13 amino acids. The J segment lost 3 bases and the V segment lost 5 bases, leaving 4 bases of the junction unmatched.